This T cell receptor (beta chain) is from a study of T cell repertoires in cytomegalovirus infection. Study at large: The public TCR beta signatures pointed to both CMV infection and matching HLA type.

Whole-study findings and limits: There were carriers of CMV plus the relevant HLA, and cumulative public TCR beta family frequency identified them.

Germline loops: CDR1 DFQATT, CDR2 SNEGSKA (reference sequence). The CDR3 spans 16 residues. With 0 bases clipped from V and 0 bases from J, the junction kept 5 bases outside the gene matches. Concerning this clonotype: The antigen remains unidentified.

Via MiXCR, TCRdb re-called the reads, giving one row per CDR3 protein. The profile shows 200,000 to 250,000 distinct CDR3 sequences, 22% of them singletons. The sequence came from a human donor in good health (CMV status not recorded). Some clones in this sample may be carry-over from other donors' samples. The sample taken for sequencing was CD8+ T cells from PBMCs. The V call is TRBV20-1, the J call TRBJ1-5; TRBD1 matches 7 bases. In DNA form, the CDR3 reads TGCAGTGCTAGAGATCCCGGGACAGCTAGCAATCAGCCCCAGCATTTT. Amino acid sequence: CSARDPGTASNQPQHF.